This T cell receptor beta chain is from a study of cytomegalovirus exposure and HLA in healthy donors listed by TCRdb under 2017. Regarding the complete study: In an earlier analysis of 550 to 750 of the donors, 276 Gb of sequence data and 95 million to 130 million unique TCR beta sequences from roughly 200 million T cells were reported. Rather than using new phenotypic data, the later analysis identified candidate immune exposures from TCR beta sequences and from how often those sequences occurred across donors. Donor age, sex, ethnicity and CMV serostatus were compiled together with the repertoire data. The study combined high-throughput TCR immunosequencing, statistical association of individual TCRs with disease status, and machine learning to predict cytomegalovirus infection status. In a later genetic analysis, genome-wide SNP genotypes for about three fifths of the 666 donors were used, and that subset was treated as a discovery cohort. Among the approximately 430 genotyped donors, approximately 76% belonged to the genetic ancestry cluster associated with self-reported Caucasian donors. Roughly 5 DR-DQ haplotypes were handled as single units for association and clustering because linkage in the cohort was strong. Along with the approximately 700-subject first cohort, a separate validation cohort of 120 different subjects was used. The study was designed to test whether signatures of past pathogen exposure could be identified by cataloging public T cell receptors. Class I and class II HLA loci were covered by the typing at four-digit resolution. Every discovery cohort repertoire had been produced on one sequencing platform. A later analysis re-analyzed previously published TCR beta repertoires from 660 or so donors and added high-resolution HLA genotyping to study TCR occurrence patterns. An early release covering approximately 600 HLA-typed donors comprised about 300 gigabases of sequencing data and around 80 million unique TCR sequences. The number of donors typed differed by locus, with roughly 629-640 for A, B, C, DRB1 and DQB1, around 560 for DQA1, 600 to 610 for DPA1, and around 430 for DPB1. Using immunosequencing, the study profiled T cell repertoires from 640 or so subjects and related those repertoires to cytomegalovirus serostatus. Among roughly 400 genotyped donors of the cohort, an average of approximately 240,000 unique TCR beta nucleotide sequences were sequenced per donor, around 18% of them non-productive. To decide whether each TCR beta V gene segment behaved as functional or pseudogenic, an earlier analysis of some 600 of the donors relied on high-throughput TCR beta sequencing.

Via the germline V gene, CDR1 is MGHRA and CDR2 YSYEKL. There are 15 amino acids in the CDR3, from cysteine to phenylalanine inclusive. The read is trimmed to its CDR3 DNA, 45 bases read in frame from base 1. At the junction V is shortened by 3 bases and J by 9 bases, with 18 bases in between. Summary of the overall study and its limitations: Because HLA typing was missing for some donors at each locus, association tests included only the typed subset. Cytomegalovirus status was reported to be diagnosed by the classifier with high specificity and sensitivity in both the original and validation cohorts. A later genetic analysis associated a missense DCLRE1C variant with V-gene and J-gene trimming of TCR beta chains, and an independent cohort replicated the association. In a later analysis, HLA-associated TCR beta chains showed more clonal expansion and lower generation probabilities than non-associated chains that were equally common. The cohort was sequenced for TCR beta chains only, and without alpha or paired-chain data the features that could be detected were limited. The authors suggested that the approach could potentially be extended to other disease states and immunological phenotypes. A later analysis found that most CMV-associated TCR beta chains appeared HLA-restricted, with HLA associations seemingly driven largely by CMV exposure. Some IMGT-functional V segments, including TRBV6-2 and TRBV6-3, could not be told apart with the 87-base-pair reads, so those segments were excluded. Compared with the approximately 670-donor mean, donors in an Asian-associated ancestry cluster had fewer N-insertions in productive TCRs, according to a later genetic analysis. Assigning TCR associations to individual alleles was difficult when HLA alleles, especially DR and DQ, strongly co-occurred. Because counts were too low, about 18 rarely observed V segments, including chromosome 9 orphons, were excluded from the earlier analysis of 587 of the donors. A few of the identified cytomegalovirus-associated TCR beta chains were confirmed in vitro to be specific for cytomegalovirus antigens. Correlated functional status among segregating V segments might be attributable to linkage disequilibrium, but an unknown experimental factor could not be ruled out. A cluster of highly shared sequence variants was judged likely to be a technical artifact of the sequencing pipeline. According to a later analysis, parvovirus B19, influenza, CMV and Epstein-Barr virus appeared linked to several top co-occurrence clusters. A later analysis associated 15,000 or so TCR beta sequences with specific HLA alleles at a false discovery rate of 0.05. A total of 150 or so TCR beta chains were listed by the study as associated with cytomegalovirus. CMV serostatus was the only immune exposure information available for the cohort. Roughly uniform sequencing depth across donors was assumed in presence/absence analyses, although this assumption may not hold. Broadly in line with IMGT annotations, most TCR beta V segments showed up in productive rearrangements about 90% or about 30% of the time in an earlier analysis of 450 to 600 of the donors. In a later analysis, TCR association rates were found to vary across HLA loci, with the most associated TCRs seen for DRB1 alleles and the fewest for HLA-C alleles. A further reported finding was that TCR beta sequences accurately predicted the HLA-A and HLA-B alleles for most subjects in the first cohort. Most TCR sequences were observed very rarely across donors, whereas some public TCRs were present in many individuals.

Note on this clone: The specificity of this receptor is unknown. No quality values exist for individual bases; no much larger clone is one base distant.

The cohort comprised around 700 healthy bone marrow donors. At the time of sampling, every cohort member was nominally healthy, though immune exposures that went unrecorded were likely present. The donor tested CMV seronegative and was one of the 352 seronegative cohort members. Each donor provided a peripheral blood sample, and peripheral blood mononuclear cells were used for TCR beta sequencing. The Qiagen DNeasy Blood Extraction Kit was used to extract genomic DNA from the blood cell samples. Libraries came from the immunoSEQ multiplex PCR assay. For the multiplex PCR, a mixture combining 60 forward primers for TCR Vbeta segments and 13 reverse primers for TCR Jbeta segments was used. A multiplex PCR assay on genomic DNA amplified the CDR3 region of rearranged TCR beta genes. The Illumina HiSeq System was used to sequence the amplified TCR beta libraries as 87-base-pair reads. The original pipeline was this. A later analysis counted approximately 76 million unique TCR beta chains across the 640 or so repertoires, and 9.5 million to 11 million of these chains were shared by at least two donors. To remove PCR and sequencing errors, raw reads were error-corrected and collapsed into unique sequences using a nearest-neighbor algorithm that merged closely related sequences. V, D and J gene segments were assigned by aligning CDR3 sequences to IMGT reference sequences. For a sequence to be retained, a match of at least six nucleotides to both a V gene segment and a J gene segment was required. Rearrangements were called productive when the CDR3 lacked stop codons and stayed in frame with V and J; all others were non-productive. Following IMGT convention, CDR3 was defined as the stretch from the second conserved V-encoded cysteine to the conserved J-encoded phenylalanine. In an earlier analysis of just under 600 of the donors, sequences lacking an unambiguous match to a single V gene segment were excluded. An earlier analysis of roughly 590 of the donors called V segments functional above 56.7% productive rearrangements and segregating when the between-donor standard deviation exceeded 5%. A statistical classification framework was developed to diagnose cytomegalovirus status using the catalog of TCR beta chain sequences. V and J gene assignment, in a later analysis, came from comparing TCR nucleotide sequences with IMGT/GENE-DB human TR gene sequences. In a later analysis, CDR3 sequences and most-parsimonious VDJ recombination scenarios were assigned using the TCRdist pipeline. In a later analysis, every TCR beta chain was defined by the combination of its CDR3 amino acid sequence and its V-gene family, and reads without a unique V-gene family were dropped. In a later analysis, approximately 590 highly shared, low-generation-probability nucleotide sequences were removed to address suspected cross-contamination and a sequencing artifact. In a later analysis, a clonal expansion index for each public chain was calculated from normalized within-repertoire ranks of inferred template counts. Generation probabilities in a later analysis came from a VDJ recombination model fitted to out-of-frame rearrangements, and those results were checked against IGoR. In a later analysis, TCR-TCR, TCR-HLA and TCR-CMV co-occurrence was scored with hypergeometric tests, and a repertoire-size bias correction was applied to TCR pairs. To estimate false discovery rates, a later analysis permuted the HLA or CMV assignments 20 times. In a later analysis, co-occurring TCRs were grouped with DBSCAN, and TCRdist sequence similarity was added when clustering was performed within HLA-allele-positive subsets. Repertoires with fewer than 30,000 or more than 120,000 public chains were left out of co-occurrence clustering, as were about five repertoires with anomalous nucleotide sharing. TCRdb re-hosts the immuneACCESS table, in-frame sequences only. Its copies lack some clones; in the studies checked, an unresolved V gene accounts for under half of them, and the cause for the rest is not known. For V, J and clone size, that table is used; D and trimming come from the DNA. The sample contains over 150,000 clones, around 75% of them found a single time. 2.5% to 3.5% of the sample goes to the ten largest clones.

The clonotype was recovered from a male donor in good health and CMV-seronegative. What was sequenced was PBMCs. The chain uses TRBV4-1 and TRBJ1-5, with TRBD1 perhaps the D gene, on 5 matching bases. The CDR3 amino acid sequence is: CASSHQQVPGVPQHF. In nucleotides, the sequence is TGCGCCAGCAGCCATCAACAGGTCCCTGGGGTGCCCCAGCATTTT.